This is a list of T cell receptor beta chains from one sample in a study of blood T cell repertoires in COVID-19. Clones were read by immunoSEQ multiplex PCR, and TCRdb kept only the in-frame ones, dropping some. The sample consists of tens of thousands of clones, less than 85% of them appearing once. The specimen was peripheral blood. The receptors originated from an elderly woman with acute or convalescent COVID-19. Both conserved end residues are part of each CDR3. The D gene is left open where the match is weak. For some rows the clone size is stated as once, few or many, or as a class when expanded; others skip it.

d_gene	abundance	v_gene	j_gene	CDR3aa	CDR3nt
NA	NA	TRBV7-9	TRBJ1-2	CASSLDGGAGGYTF	TGTGCCAGCAGCTTAGATGGGGGCGCAGGGGGCTACACCTTC
TRBD2	NA	TRBV9	TRBJ2-1	CASSARTTSGKGNEQFF	TGTGCCAGCAGCGCCCGAACTACTAGCGGGAAGGGCAATGAGCAGTTCTTC
TRBD1	NA	TRBV7-2	TRBJ1-2	CASSSAGQGYGYTF	TGTGCCAGCAGCTCCGCGGGACAGGGTTATGGCTACACCTTC
TRBD1	NA	TRBV27	TRBJ2-6	CASSTGTGFYSGANVLTF	TGTGCCAGCAGTACCGGGACAGGGTTTTACTCTGGGGCCAACGTCCTGACTTTC
NA	NA	TRBV30	TRBJ1-2	CAWKFSGGYTF	TGTGCCTGGAAATTTTCAGGTGGCTACACCTTC
TRBD1	few	TRBV6-6	TRBJ1-2	CASSLSGTGGRNYGYTF	TGTGCCAGCAGTCTATCCGGGACAGGGGGCCGTAACTATGGCTACACCTTC
TRBD1	NA	TRBV7-8	TRBJ2-5	CASSLGQHQETQYF	TGTGCCAGCAGTTTGGGACAGCACCAAGAGACCCAGTACTTC
TRBD1	NA	TRBV7-9	TRBJ1-1	CASSDDRESTEAFF	TGTGCCAGCAGCGATGACAGGGAGAGCACTGAAGCTTTCTTT
TRBD2	few	TRBV7-3	TRBJ2-4	CASSLTRTSGDIQYF	TGTGCCAGCAGCTTAACTAGGACTAGCGGGGACATTCAGTACTTC
NA	NA	TRBV7-3	TRBJ1-1	CASSLSTVGNTEAFF	TGTGCCAGCAGCCTCTCGACAGTCGGTAACACTGAAGCTTTCTTT
NA	NA	TRBV19	TRBJ2-3	CASTRDTDTQYF	TGTGCCAGCACTAGAGACACAGATACGCAGTATTTT
TRBD1	NA	TRBV7-6	TRBJ1-1	CASSRLGGGQGEAFF	TGTGCCAGCAGCCGTCTCGGGGGGGGACAGGGAGAGGCTTTCTTT
NA	NA	TRBV3-1/TRBV3-2	TRBJ1-6	CASSPLGANTSPLHF	TGTGCCAGCAGCCCCTTAGGGGCTAATACTTCACCCCTCCACTTT
TRBD1	NA	TRBV5-1	TRBJ1-1	CASSSGQGAAFF	TGCGCCAGCAGCTCAGGACAGGGGGCAGCTTTCTTT
TRBD2	NA	TRBV12-5	TRBJ2-3	CASGLVVGRADTQYF	TGTGCTAGTGGTTTGGTGGTAGGGAGGGCAGATACGCAGTATTTT
NA	NA	TRBV3-1/TRBV3-2	TRBJ2-7	CASSFRGANSYEQYF	TGTGCCAGCAGCTTCCGCGGGGCTAACTCCTACGAGCAGTACTTC
TRBD2	NA	TRBV2	TRBJ2-7	CAVGLAGSYEQYF	TGTGCCGTGGGCCTAGCGGGATCCTACGAGCAGTACTTC
NA	NA	TRBV21-1	TRBJ1-2	CASSKLLSPRQGNGYTF	TGTGCCAGCAGCAAACTCTTAAGTCCCCGGCAGGGTAATGGCTACACCTTC
NA	NA	TRBV5-5	TRBJ2-1	CASSVASVPSSYNEQFF	TGTGCCAGCAGCGTAGCTAGCGTCCCGAGCTCCTACAATGAGCAGTTCTTC
NA	NA	TRBV29-1	TRBJ1-4	CSVGSLGAGNEKLFF	TGCAGCGTTGGGTCTCTGGGCGCTGGTAATGAAAAACTGTTTTTT
NA	NA	TRBV4-2	TRBJ2-2	CASSQGIGGPNTGELFF	TGTGCCAGCAGCCAAGGGATCGGCGGCCCTAACACCGGGGAGCTGTTTTTT
TRBD2	NA	TRBV5-1	TRBJ2-5	CASSTEPSGGQETQYF	TGCGCCAGCAGCACCGAACCGAGCGGGGGTCAAGAGACCCAGTACTTC
NA	NA	TRBV9	TRBJ2-5	CASSATGTKGETQYF	TGTGCCAGCAGCGCTACCGGGACAAAGGGGGAGACCCAGTACTTC
TRBD1	NA	TRBV19	TRBJ2-2	CASRDRDRNTGELFF	TGTGCCAGTAGAGACCGGGACAGGAACACCGGGGAGCTGTTTTTT
NA	NA	TRBV19	TRBJ1-2	CASRGPGANYGYTF	TGTGCCAGTAGGGGACCAGGGGCTAACTATGGCTACACCTTC
TRBD2	NA	TRBV10-3	TRBJ2-3	CAIRQREGHGGTDTQYF	TGTGCCATCCGACAGCGGGAGGGCCATGGAGGCACAGATACGCAGTATTTT
NA	NA	TRBV7-2	TRBJ2-7	CASSLGGGSEQYF	TGTGCCAGCAGCCTAGGGGGCGGGAGTGAGCAGTACTTC
NA	NA	TRBV28	TRBJ1-6	CASTPEGNSPLHF	TGTGCCAGCACCCCGGAGGGAAATTCACCCCTCCACTTT
TRBD2	NA	TRBV9	TRBJ2-5	CASSVAGGPETQYF	TGTGCCAGCAGCGTAGCGGGAGGGCCAGAGACCCAGTACTTC
NA	NA	TRBV28	TRBJ1-5	CASSPRQTNQPQHF	TGTGCCAGCAGTCCACGACAGACGAATCAGCCCCAGCATTTT
NA	NA	TRBV5-1	TRBJ1-3	CASSLQGQGGNTIYF	TGCGCCAGCAGCTTGCAGGGGCAGGGTGGAAACACCATATATTTT
TRBD2	NA	TRBV7-3	TRBJ2-1	CASSLGLAGEQFF	TGTGCCAGCAGCTTGGGACTAGCGGGTGAGCAGTTCTTC
TRBD1	once	TRBV10-2	TRBJ1-5	CASSEGQGQGQPQHF	TGCGCCAGCAGTGAGGGACAGGGCCAAGGCCAGCCCCAGCATTTT
TRBD2	NA	TRBV14	TRBJ2-3	CASSQQAGKADTQYF	TGTGCCAGCAGCCAGCAAGCGGGGAAGGCAGATACGCAGTATTTT
NA	NA	TRBV19	TRBJ1-3	CASSILDRLSGNTIYF	TGTGCCAGTAGTATCCTCGACAGACTCTCTGGAAACACCATATATTTT
NA	NA	TRBV9	TRBJ1-1	CASSAVGGAAFF	TGTGCCAGCAGCGCCGTCGGAGGCGCCGCTTTCTTT
NA	NA	TRBV21-1	TRBJ1-2	CASSKARKGYTF	TGTGCCAGCAGCAAAGCGAGAAAGGGCTACACCTTC
TRBD1	few	TRBV15	TRBJ1-5	CATTRGTGDQPQHF	TGTGCCACCACCAGAGGGACAGGGGATCAGCCCCAGCATTTT
NA	NA	TRBV27	TRBJ1-5	CASSLLGSSLNSNQPQHF	TGTGCCAGCAGTTTATTGGGCAGTAGTCTTAATAGCAATCAGCCCCAGCATTTT
TRBD2	NA	TRBV19	TRBJ2-1	CASSPRGLETPHPYNEQFF	TGTGCCAGTAGCCCCCGGGGACTAGAAACCCCACATCCCTACAATGAGCAGTTCTTC
NA	NA	TRBV27	TRBJ2-7	CASSLTSGYSYEQYF	TGTGCCAGCAGTTTGACGAGCGGTTACTCCTACGAGCAGTACTTC
NA	NA	TRBV23-1	TRBJ2-7	CASSQSKPGLTSYEQYF	TGCGCCAGCAGTCAATCCAAACCGGGACTTACCTCCTACGAGCAGTACTTC
NA	NA	TRBV7-3	TRBJ2-1	CASSPGSHNEQFF	TGTGCCAGCAGCCCCGGGTCTCACAATGAGCAGTTCTTC
NA	few	TRBV10-3	TRBJ2-5	CAISVGVEETQYF	TGTGCCATCAGTGTCGGGGTGGAAGAGACCCAGTACTTC
NA	NA	TRBV2	TRBJ1-4	CASREANEKLFF	TGTGCCAGCAGGGAGGCTAATGAAAAACTGTTTTTT
TRBD1	once	TRBV7-8	TRBJ1-5	CASSLGAGQGVNSNQPQHF	TGTGCCAGCAGCTTAGGTGCAGGACAGGGCGTAAATAGCAATCAGCCCCAGCATTTT
TRBD1	few	TRBV12-3/TRBV12-4	TRBJ1-6	CASSTGQRSPLHF	TGTGCCAGCAGTACGGGACAGCGGTCACCCCTCCACTTT
TRBD1	NA	TRBV7-9	TRBJ2-2	CASSLEQGATNTGELFF	TGTGCCAGCAGCTTGGAACAGGGGGCCACGAACACCGGGGAGCTGTTTTTT
NA	NA	TRBV30	TRBJ2-3	CAWSVGTPTDTQYF	TGTGCCTGGAGTGTTGGGACACCCACAGATACGCAGTATTTT